This is a list of T cell receptor beta chains from one sample in a study of beta chain features in type 1 diabetes. Data came from immunoSEQ multiplex PCR; TCRdb stores just in-frame clones and leaves some out. Found here are around 320,000 clones, around 15% of them singletons; the top ten hold under 8.5%. Sequencing was done on a sample of central memory CD4+ T cells from blood. These receptor sequences come from a young man in good health. Each CDR3 is given with its conserved first and last residue. The D gene is left open where the match is weak. Size tells how often a clone was seen (once, few, many) or the class of an expanded clone, and some rows leave it out.

clone_size	v_call	d_call	j_call	cdr3_aa	cdr3_nt
NA	TRBV10-3	NA	TRBJ2-3	CAISGSITDTQYF	TGTGCCATCAGTGGTAGTATCACAGATACGCAGTATTTT
few	TRBV2	NA	TRBJ2-7	CASSLTPGQPGYEQYF	TGTGCCAGCAGCCTTACCCCTGGACAACCAGGCTACGAGCAGTACTTC
many	TRBV7-2	TRBD2	TRBJ2-3	CASSWTSGSTDTQYF	TGTGCCAGCAGCTGGACTAGCGGCAGCACAGATACGCAGTATTTT
NA	TRBV19	NA	TRBJ2-7	CASIEGKKQYF	TGTGCCAGTATTGAGGGGAAGAAGCAGTACTTC
many	TRBV5-1	NA	TRBJ2-1	CASSLVGTGDEQFF	TGCGCCAGCAGCTTGGTTGGAACGGGAGATGAGCAGTTCTTC
few	TRBV7-3	NA	TRBJ2-3	CASSRGASTDTQYF	TGTGCCAGCAGCCGCGGGGCTTCCACAGATACGCAGTATTTT
NA	TRBV10-3	NA	TRBJ1-4	CAISEKTATNEKLFF	TGTGCCATCAGTGAGAAGACAGCAACTAATGAAAAACTGTTTTTT
few	TRBV4-2	NA	TRBJ1-2	CASSQDPWSGIYGYTF	TGTGCCAGCAGCCAAGATCCATGGTCAGGAATCTATGGCTACACCTTC
NA	TRBV4-3	NA	TRBJ2-5	CASSQDAGMGTQYF	TGCGCCAGCAGCCAAGATGCAGGGATGGGGACCCAGTACTTC
few	TRBV18	NA	TRBJ2-3	CASSVRADETDTQYF	TGTGCCAGCTCAGTTAGGGCAGACGAGACAGATACGCAGTATTTT
NA	TRBV19	TRBD2	TRBJ2-3	CASSSGTSGSSRTDTQYF	TGTGCCAGTAGCTCCGGGACTAGCGGGAGTTCTCGCACAGATACGCAGTATTTT
NA	TRBV13	NA	TRBJ1-5	CASSASGGAGQPQHF	TGTGCCAGCAGTGCCTCGGGGGGCGCGGGGCAGCCCCAGCATTTT
NA	TRBV6-1	NA	TRBJ1-2	CASSEGTDYYGHTF	TGTGCCAGCAGTGAAGGGACGGATTACTATGGCCACACCTTC
NA	TRBV7-9	NA	TRBJ1-1	CASSSHTEAFF	TGTGCCAGCAGCTCCCACACTGAAGCTTTCTTT
few	TRBV18	NA	TRBJ1-1	CASSPGQNTEAFF	TGTGCCAGCTCACCGGGTCAGAACACTGAAGCTTTCTTT
few	TRBV5-6	TRBD1	TRBJ1-6	CASSLFGQVASHSPLHF	TGTGCCAGCAGCTTGTTCGGACAGGTGGCCTCACATTCACCCCTCCACTTT
few	TRBV27	NA	TRBJ1-6	CASRWTARSPLHF	TGTGCCAGCCGTTGGACAGCCAGATCACCCCTCCACTTT
NA	TRBV5-4	NA	TRBJ1-1	CASSLPWGARNTEAFF	TGTGCCAGCAGCCTACCCTGGGGGGCGAGAAACACTGAAGCTTTCTTT
few	TRBV9	TRBD2	TRBJ2-3	CASSATSGRDTQYF	TGTGCCAGCAGCGCGACTAGCGGGAGAGATACGCAGTATTTT
NA	TRBV7-9	NA	TRBJ2-1	CASSFSEGGSNEQFF	TGTGCCAGCAGCTTCTCTGAGGGGGGATCAAATGAGCAGTTCTTC
NA	TRBV7-8	TRBD2	TRBJ2-3	CASSLSGAGGPDTQYF	TGTGCCAGCAGCTTAAGCGGAGCGGGAGGGCCAGATACGCAGTATTTT
NA	TRBV11-2	NA	TRBJ2-1	CASSFPRTKQFF	TGTGCCAGCAGCTTCCCGAGGACAAAGCAGTTCTTC
NA	TRBV4-2	TRBD2	TRBJ2-1	CASSWATKTSGRNEQFF	TGTGCCAGCAGCTGGGCTACCAAGACTAGCGGGAGAAATGAGCAGTTCTTC
NA	TRBV5-1	TRBD1	TRBJ2-1	CASSHGQGGEQFF	TGCGCCAGCAGTCACGGACAGGGGGGTGAGCAGTTCTTC
few	TRBV11-3	TRBD1	TRBJ2-5	CASSSGTGGWTQYF	TGTGCCAGCAGCTCAGGAACAGGGGGATGGACCCAGTACTTC
few	TRBV5-4	NA	TRBJ2-1	CASSQFFRQVVGEQFF	TGTGCCAGCAGCCAATTCTTTCGGCAGGTAGTAGGTGAGCAGTTCTTC
few	TRBV5-6	NA	TRBJ1-2	CASSLGPGRSGYTF	TGTGCCAGCAGCTTGGGGCCGGGAAGGAGCGGCTACACCTTC
NA	TRBV29-1	NA	TRBJ1-1	CSVVPPAGGAFF	TGCAGCGTTGTTCCCCCGGCGGGAGGAGCTTTCTTT
few	TRBV11-3	NA	TRBJ2-3	CASSSGLATDTQYF	TGTGCCAGCAGCTCCGGCCTGGCCACAGATACGCAGTATTTT
many	TRBV5-1	TRBD1	TRBJ2-3	CASTLPDRTDTQYF	TGCGCCAGCACATTACCGGACAGGACAGATACGCAGTATTTT
NA	TRBV6-1	TRBD1	TRBJ1-1	CASTLQGATEAFF	TGTGCCAGCACTTTACAGGGGGCGACTGAAGCTTTCTTT
few	TRBV5-6	NA	TRBJ1-2	CASSSVRAGHGYTF	TGTGCCAGCAGCTCTGTCAGGGCTGGGCATGGCTACACCTTC